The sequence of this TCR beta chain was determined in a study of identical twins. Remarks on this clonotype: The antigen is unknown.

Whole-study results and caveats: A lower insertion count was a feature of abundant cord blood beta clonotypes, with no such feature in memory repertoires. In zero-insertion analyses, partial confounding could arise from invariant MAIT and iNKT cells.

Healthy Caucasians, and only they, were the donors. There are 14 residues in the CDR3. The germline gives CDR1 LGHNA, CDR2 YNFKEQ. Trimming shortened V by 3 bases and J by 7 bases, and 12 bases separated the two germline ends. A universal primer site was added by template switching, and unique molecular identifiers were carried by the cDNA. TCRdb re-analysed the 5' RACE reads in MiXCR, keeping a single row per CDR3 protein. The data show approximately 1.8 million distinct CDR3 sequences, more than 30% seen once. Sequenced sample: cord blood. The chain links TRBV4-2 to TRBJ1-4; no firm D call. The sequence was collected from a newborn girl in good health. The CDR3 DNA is TGTGCCAGCAGCCAGCCCTCCGTAGGTGAAAAACTGTTTTTT. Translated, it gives CASSQPSVGEKLFF.